The rows below give T cell receptor beta chains drawn from one sample of a study of a mutant IDH1 vaccine in newly diagnosed glioma. Only in-frame clones appear in the TCRdb table, and some are missing; sequencing was by immunoSEQ multiplex PCR. The sample shows around 89,000 clones, about four fifths of them seen only once. The material was PBMCs, obtained from a glioma patient treated with radiotherapy, temozolomide or both. These receptors originate from a woman in her forties or fifties with glioma. Both conserved end residues are part of each CDR3. Fields, in order: clone size, CDR3 length, V gene, D gene, J gene, CDR3 DNA, CDR3 protein. D genes are given only for firm matches. Clone size is not always given. Where it is, it says once, few, many or a class for expanded clones.

few	15	TRBV5-6	-	TRBJ1-1	TGTGCCAGCAGCTTGGGGGGACGGACGAACACTGAAGCTTTCTTT	CASSLGGRTNTEAFF
few	15	TRBV19	-	TRBJ1-1	TGTGCCAGTAGTTTAGGTGGCAGGGGAAACACTGAAGCTTTCTTT	CASSLGGRGNTEAFF
-	15	TRBV30	TRBD1	TRBJ1-6	TGTGCCTGGAGTACCCGGGACAGGGGCCCTTCACCCCTCCACTTT	CAWSTRDRGPSPLHF
-	13	TRBV29-1	-	TRBJ2-4	TGCAGCGTTGAAGATACGGGGGCTAACATTCAGTACTTC	CSVEDTGANIQYF
-	15	TRBV6-5	-	TRBJ1-5	TGTGCCAGCAGTTACTCAGGGGGAGGCAATCAGCCCCAGCATTTT	CASSYSGGGNQPQHF
-	15	TRBV4-3	-	TRBJ2-2	TGCGCCAGCAGCCCAGTGTACCCGAACACCGGGGAGCTGTTTTTT	CASSPVYPNTGELFF
few	13	TRBV5-6	-	TRBJ1-1	TGTGCCAGCACCGTATACAGGAACACTGAAGCTTTCTTT	CASTVYRNTEAFF
few	14	TRBV6-4	-	TRBJ1-6	TGTGCCAGCAGTGACGGGGGGGCTAGTTCACCCCTCCACTTT	CASSDGGASSPLHF
-	15	TRBV27	-	TRBJ1-5	TGTGCCAGCACCGCCCTCGGGCAGGGACGTCAGCCCCAGCATTTT	CASTALGQGRQPQHF
-	15	TRBV11-3	-	TRBJ2-5	TGTGCCAGCAGCTTAGGCGGATACCTTCAAGAGACCCAGTACTTC	CASSLGGYLQETQYF
-	18	TRBV15	TRBD1	TRBJ2-1	TGTGCCACCAGCAGGACAATCTCCGGGACAGGGATCTACAATGAGCAGTTCTTC	CATSRTISGTGIYNEQFF
-	12	TRBV18	TRBD1	TRBJ2-7	TGTGCCAGCTCACGGACAGGGGCCGAGCAGTACTTC	CASSRTGAEQYF
-	15	TRBV5-8	TRBD1	TRBJ1-4	TGTGCCAGCAGCTTGGGGGACAGGACTAATGAAAAACTGTTTTTT	CASSLGDRTNEKLFF
-	16	TRBV19	-	TRBJ1-2	TGTGCCAGTAGTATAATGTTGACGGAGACTAACTATGGCTACACCTTC	CASSIMLTETNYGYTF
-	13	TRBV2	-	TRBJ1-2	TGTGCCAGCACCATTGGGGCCCATAATGGCTACACCTTC	CASTIGAHNGYTF
-	16	TRBV5-6	-	TRBJ1-3	TGTGCCAGCAGTGGTCAAGAGCTTATCTCTGGAAACACCATATATTTT	CASSGQELISGNTIYF
-	11	TRBV18	-	TRBJ2-7	TGTGCCAGCTCATATCGATACGAGCAGTACTTC	CASSYRYEQYF
-	15	TRBV5-1	TRBD1	TRBJ1-1	TGCGCCAGCAGCTTAGTAACAGGGGCAAGAGATGAAGCTTTCTTT	CASSLVTGARDEAFF
once	16	TRBV5-1	-	TRBJ2-1	TGCGCCAGCAGTACAACCAGGCGGGATTTGCTCAATGAGCAGTTCTTC	CASSTTRRDLLNEQFF
-	16	TRBV2	-	TRBJ2-3	TGTGCCAGCAGTGAGGCCCAAGCGGGTAAAAGGGGTACGCAGTATTTT	CASSEAQAGKRGTQYF
once	15	TRBV4-1	-	TRBJ2-7	TGCGCCAGCAGCCTAAGACTCGAGGAGGCCTACGAGCAGTACTTC	CASSLRLEEAYEQYF
-	11	TRBV28	-	TRBJ1-5	TGTGCCAGCAGCACGACGAGTTCCCAGCATTTT	CASSTTSSQHF
-	15	TRBV6-1	-	TRBJ1-5	TGTGCCAGCAGTTCCCGGACAGTTGGCAATCAGCCCCAGCATTTT	CASSSRTVGNQPQHF
once	14	TRBV29-1	-	TRBJ2-3	TGCAGCGTTGTATGGGGGTTCAGCACAGATACGCAGTATTTT	CSVVWGFSTDTQYF
-	15	TRBV7-3	TRBD1	TRBJ1-6	TGTGCCAGCAGCTTATCGGGACAGGGAAGTTCACCCCTCCACTTT	CASSLSGQGSSPLHF
-	15	TRBV9	-	TRBJ1-4	TGTGCCAGCAGCGTCGAGGGGAGGACTAATGAAAAACTGTTTTTT	CASSVEGRTNEKLFF
few	11	TRBV29-1	-	TRBJ1-1	TGCAGCGTTCAACAGGGAACTGAAGCTTTCTTT	CSVQQGTEAFF
-	11	TRBV2	TRBD1	TRBJ2-1	TGTGCCAGCAGAATAACAGGGGGCGGGTTCTTC	CASRITGGGFF
-	14	TRBV11-3	-	TRBJ1-1	TGTGCCAGCAGGCCAGGGGTAAGGAACACTGAAGCTTTCTTT	CASRPGVRNTEAFF
-	19	TRBV5-3	-	TRBJ2-1	TGTGCCAGAAGCACCTCCGGCAGGAGCCGACCCAAAAACTACAATGAGCAGTTCTTC	CARSTSGRSRPKNYNEQFF
-	14	TRBV27	-	TRBJ1-1	TGTGCCAGCAGTTCCCTGGACAGTAACGCTGAAGCTTTCTTT	CASSSLDSNAEAFF
-	15	TRBV9	TRBD2	TRBJ2-3	TGTGCCAGCAGCAAGGGACTAGCGAACACAGATACGCAGTATTTT	CASSKGLANTDTQYF
-	17	TRBV5-6	-	TRBJ1-5	TGTGCCAGCAGCTTCCCCGACGGGGAGGAGGAGAATCAGCCCCAGCATTTT	CASSFPDGEEENQPQHF
-	16	TRBV30	TRBD1	TRBJ2-7	TGTGCCTGGAGTGCCCCCGGGACAGGGGTCACCTACGAGCAGTACTTC	CAWSAPGTGVTYEQYF
-	14	TRBV7-2	-	TRBJ1-2	TGTGCCAGCAGCTTATTCTCGGGGGAATATGGCTACACCTTC	CASSLFSGEYGYTF
-	16	TRBV10-3	TRBD1	TRBJ2-3	TGTGCCATCACTGCCGGGACAGGAAGAAACACAGATACGCAGTATTTT	CAITAGTGRNTDTQYF
-	17	TRBV27	-	TRBJ1-3	TGTGCCAGCAGTTTATTACTAGAAAGGGGCGTTGAAAACACCATATATTTT	CASSLLLERGVENTIYF
-	13	TRBV9	TRBD1	TRBJ2-3	TGTGCCAGCAGCCCGGAGGACAGGGCTACGCAGTATTTT	CASSPEDRATQYF
-	15	TRBV6-4	-	TRBJ2-3	TGTGCCAGCAGTGACTCCTTAAGAGACACAGATACGCAGTATTTT	CASSDSLRDTDTQYF
-	17	TRBV9	TRBD2	TRBJ2-3	TGTGCCAGCAGCGTAGCTATTGGCGGGGGGGCCGGAGATACGCAGTATTTT	CASSVAIGGGAGDTQYF
-	12	TRBV2	-	TRBJ1-2	TGTGCCAGCAGTGAAGTAGTGCTTGGCTACACCTTC	CASSEVVLGYTF
-	16	TRBV18	TRBD1	TRBJ1-6	TGTGCCAGCTCACCTCAACAGGGGATTAATAATTCACCCCTCCACTTT	CASSPQQGINNSPLHF
-	15	TRBV11-2	-	TRBJ1-5	TGTGCCAGCAGCTTAGATCAGAAGGGTCCTCAGCCCCAGCATTTT	CASSLDQKGPQPQHF
-	15	TRBV5-6	TRBD2	TRBJ2-5	TGTGCCAGCAGCTATAGCGGGGGGGCGAAAGAGACCCAGTACTTC	CASSYSGGAKETQYF
once	17	TRBV7-2	-	TRBJ1-1	TGTGCCAGCAGCTTACGTAGCCTAAGGGAGGAGAACACTGAAGCTTTCTTT	CASSLRSLREENTEAFF
-	16	TRBV6-5	TRBD1	TRBJ1-1	TGTGCCAGCAGTTACTCGAGTAACAGGGGGAACACTGAAGCTTTCTTT	CASSYSSNRGNTEAFF
once	12	TRBV4-1	-	TRBJ1-2	TGCGCCAGCAGCCAATGGGGGGGAGGCTACACCTTC	CASSQWGGGYTF
-	12	TRBV6-5	-	TRBJ1-1	TGTGCCAGCAGCTGGGACGGAGTCTTGACTTTCTTT	CASSWDGVLTFF
-	13	TRBV9	-	TRBJ1-6	TGTGCCAGCAGCGTAGGCCAGAATTCACCCCTCCACTTT	CASSVGQNSPLHF
-	14	TRBV5-1	-	TRBJ2-7	TGCGCCAGCAGCTGGGGGGTGAGCTCCTACGAGCAGTACTTC	CASSWGVSSYEQYF
-	14	TRBV6-1	TRBD1	TRBJ2-2	TGTGCCAGCAGCGAGGGGGCTGGAACCGGGGAGCTGTTTTTT	CASSEGAGTGELFF
-	16	TRBV28	-	TRBJ1-5	TGTGCCAGCAGTTTATTCCGGGGAGCGAGCAATCAGCCCCAGCATTTT	CASSLFRGASNQPQHF
-	18	TRBV4-1	TRBD1	TRBJ2-3	TGCGCCAGCAGCCAAGCTAGGACCGGGACAGGGGAGTCAGATACGCAGTATTTT	CASSQARTGTGESDTQYF
-	16	TRBV5-6	-	TRBJ1-1	TGTGCCAGCAGCTTAAACTTCGAAGTGGGGAACGCTGAAGCTTTCTTT	CASSLNFEVGNAEAFF
few	17	TRBV4-1	-	TRBJ1-1	TGCGCCAGCAGCCCGCCCTCCGGGGGTACAGTGAACACTGAAGCTTTCTTT	CASSPPSGGTVNTEAFF
-	15	TRBV6-1	TRBD1	TRBJ1-5	TGTGCCAGCAGCGCCGACAGGGAGTACAATCAGCCCCAGCATTTT	CASSADREYNQPQHF
-	19	TRBV6-4	-	TRBJ1-2	TGTGCCAGCAGTGACTCGGGCCGAGCGGGGGGCGCGGCGGACTATGGCTACACCTTC	CASSDSGRAGGAADYGYTF
-	14	TRBV5-1	-	TRBJ1-1	TGCGCCAGCACCCGAGGGACGGAGAACACTGAAGCTTTCTTT	CASTRGTENTEAFF
-	13	TRBV5-4	-	TRBJ2-7	TGTGCCAGCAGCGGGGGACCTTCCTACGAGCAGTACTTC	CASSGGPSYEQYF
-	13	TRBV4-3	-	TRBJ2-2	TGCGCCAGCAGCCAATCCGACGGGGGGGAGCTGTTTTTT	CASSQSDGGELFF